The 26 T cell receptor beta chains in this list originate from one sample, sequenced in a study of cytomegalovirus exposure and HLA in healthy donors (dated by TCRdb to the late 2010s). The library was generated by the immunoSEQ multiplex PCR assay. Held by TCRdb, this immuneACCESS table contains in-frame sequences only and omits some clones. Under half of the omission traces to an unresolved V gene where checked; the cause of the rest is unknown. The sample yields approximately 190,000 clones; around 80% were counted once. Around 15% of the sample lies in the top ten. Material for sequencing was PBMCs. The receptors stem from a woman aged 25 to 39 in good health and CMV-seropositive.

The J gene is TRBJ1-4, the V gene TRBV28; D unresolved. CDR1 and CDR2 (germline): MDHEN, SYDVKM. This CDR3 has 13 residues. The V end lost 6 bases, the J end lost 5 bases, and 10 bases lay between the germline ends. CDR3 residues: CASSPPQNEKLFF. CDR3 nucleotides: TGTGCCAGCAGCCCCCCACAGAATGAAAAACTGTTTTTT.

This chain joins TRBV28 and TRBJ2-7; 9 bases are shared with TRBD1. The germline V gene has CDR1 MDHEN and CDR2 SYDVKM. The CDR3 consists of 15 residues. Losses at the gene ends were 6 bases for V and 0 bases for J; bases not matched to a gene: 6. The CDR3, as DNA: TGTGCCAGCAGCGAAGGGACAGGGCTCTCCTACGAGCAGTACTTC. The encoded protein is CASSEGTGLSYEQYF. Variable domain in full (rest from reference TRBV28 and TRBJ2-7): DVKVTQSSRYLVKRTGEKVFLECVQDMDHENMFWYRQDPGLGLRLIYFSYDVKMKEKGDIPEGYSVSREKKERFSLILESASTNQTSMYLCASSEGTGLSYEQYFGPGTRLTVT.

The CDR3 reads CASSLNGVGAGASGELFF. The CDR3 DNA follows: TGTGCCAGCAGTTTAAACGGGGTCGGAGCGGGAGCGTCCGGGGAGCTGTTTTTT. The rearrangement links TRBV27 to TRBJ2-2; TRBD2 matches 8 bases. Germline lookup yields CDR1 MNHEY and CDR2 SMNVEV (reference sequence). Losses at the gene ends were 2 bases for V and 6 bases for J; bases not matched to a gene: 14. This CDR3 comprises 18 residues.

The gene calls are TRBV11-3 and TRBJ2-2, with 8 positions matching TRBD1. With 3 bases clipped from V and 7 bases from J, the junction kept 4 bases outside the gene matches. The CDR3 is 14 amino acids. The germline CDR1 and CDR2 sequences are SGHNT and YENEEA. The CDR3 here is CASSLGQEGGELFF. DNA of the CDR3: TGTGCCAGCAGCTTGGGACAGGAGGGCGGGGAGCTGTTTTTT.

This rearrangement joins TRBV7-9 to TRBJ1-1; no firm D call. The germline V and J ends were trimmed by 1 base and 10 bases, with 10 bases remaining between them. The CDR3 runs to 12 residues. Germline-derived CDR1 and CDR2 are SEHNR and FQNEAQ (reference sequence). For the CDR3, the DNA is TGTGCCAGCAGCTTAGTGCAGGATGGAGCTTTCTTT. It specifies CASSLVQDGAFF.

The V call is TRBV19, the J call TRBJ1-2; weak D call: TRBD1 (6 bases). The CDR3 has 14 residues. CDR1 and CDR2 from the germline V gene are LNHDA and SQIVND (reference sequence). Trimming removed 6 bases from V and 2 bases from J, with 13 bases in between. CDR3 sequence: CASSPGQTNYGYTF. In DNA, the CDR3 is TGTGCCAGTAGCCCCGGACAGACCAACTATGGCTACACCTTC.

This chain uses TRBV5-1 with TRBJ1-1; D unclear. V lost 5 bases and J lost 0, with 11 bases in between. Germline V gives CDR1 SGHRS, CDR2 YFSETQ. The CDR3 runs to 14 residues. The CDR3, as DNA: TGCGCCAGCAGGGTAACAGACATGAACACTGAAGCTTTCTTT. This gives the protein CASRVTDMNTEAFF.

The chain is built from TRBV15 and TRBJ1-2, with 7 bases that match TRBD1. In germline, CDR1 is LNHNV, CDR2 YYDKDF (reference sequence). CDR3 length: 13 amino acids. Unmatched junction bases numbered 5, after V lost 7 bases and J lost 3 bases. CDR3 sequence: CATTRDRDYGYTF. CDR3 DNA sequence: TGTGCCACCACCCGAGACAGGGACTATGGCTACACCTTC.

Only one count was recorded for this clone. V gene TRBV2 combines with J gene TRBJ2-2; D call uncertain. CDR1 and CDR2 from the germline V gene are SNHLY and FYNNEI. V gave up 5 bases and J gave up 3 bases, with 19 bases separating them. CDR3 length: 17 amino acids. CDR3 residues: CASSLSLIAADTGELFF. CDR3 bases: TGTGCCAGCAGTCTTAGCTTGATAGCCGCGGACACCGGGGAGCTGTTTTTT.

V gene TRBV30 combines with J gene TRBJ2-2; D possibly corresponds to TRBD1 (5 bases). Germline values: CDR1 GTSNPN, CDR2 SVGIG (reference sequence). Trimming pared 3 bases from V and 8 bases from J, leaving 7 bases between. The CDR3 spans 11 residues. CDR3 DNA sequence: TGTGCCTGGAGAGGGGTGGGGGAGCTGTTTTTT. As protein: CAWRGVGELFF.

The chain has TRBV15 and TRBJ2-5, with 7 positions matching TRBD1. V was pared by 8 bases and J by 1 base, with 7 bases of the junction left unmatched. Looked up from germline, CDR1 is LNHNV and CDR2 is YYDKDF (reference sequence). CDR3 length: 14 residues. CDR3 amino acids: CATGTGQAQETQYF. The CDR3 nucleotides are TGTGCCACCGGTACAGGACAGGCCCAAGAGACCCAGTACTTC.

The V gene is TRBV6-1, the J gene TRBJ2-7, with TRBD2 matching over 8 bases. Looked up from germline, CDR1 is MNHNS and CDR2 is SASEGT. Unmatched junction bases numbered 7, after V lost 6 bases and J lost 3 bases. This CDR3 has 14 residues. CDR3: CASSAGTRGYEQYF. In DNA, the CDR3 is TGTGCCAGCAGCGCCGGGACTAGGGGCTACGAGCAGTACTTC.

The gene calls are TRBV4-2 and TRBJ1-5; TRBD1 agrees at 7 bases. The junction had 9 bases not matched to a gene; V was cut back by 1 base and J by 6 bases. Per the germline V gene, CDR1 is LGHNA and CDR2 is YNFKEQ. The CDR3 totals 16 residues. CDR3: CASSQGTEQGRQPQHF. In nucleotides, the CDR3 is TGTGCCAGCAGCCAAGGGACGGAACAGGGGCGTCAGCCCCAGCATTTT.

CDR3 protein: CASRPSPGDSYEQYF. CDR3 in DNA: TGTGCCAGCAGACCTTCACCGGGAGACTCCTACGAGCAGTACTTC. The J gene is TRBJ2-7, the V gene TRBV2; possible D gene TRBD2, 6 bases. Germline values: CDR1 SNHLY, CDR2 FYNNEI. The CDR3 extends over 15 amino acids. V was trimmed by 6 bases and J by 0 bases, leaving 15 bases between them.

V usage is TRBV6-1 and J usage is TRBJ1-2; D is unresolved. V gave up 2 bases and J gave up 4 bases, with 5 bases separating them. CDR3 length equals 12 residues. Germline CDR1 is MNHNS and CDR2 is SASEGT. The CDR3 DNA sequence: TGTGCCAGCAGTGAACGGGTCTATGGCTACACCTTC. Translation gives CASSERVYGYTF.

The chain has TRBV23-1 and TRBJ2-7, with TRBD2 matching 9 bases. Being an ORF, TRBV23-1 has a function that is uncertain. The CDR3 loop spans 16 amino acids. V gave up 4 bases and J gave up 2 bases; unmatched junction bases: 9. The CDR3 region has the DNA TGCGCCAGCAGTCCCCCCCGCGGGAGGGTGGCCTACGAGCAGTACTTC. Translating gives CASSPPRGRVAYEQYF.

The CDR3 DNA sequence: TGTGCCAGCGGGGGACTAGCGGGAGCATATGAGCAGTTCTTC. This codes for CASGGLAGAYEQFF. The chain combines TRBV2 with TRBJ2-1; TRBD2 matches 14 bases. Trimming cost V 8 bases and J 8 bases; bases outside gene matches: 5. The CDR3 runs to 14 residues. Germline CDR1 and CDR2: SNHLY and FYNNEI.

The rearrangement uses TRBV9 and TRBJ1-4, with D possibly TRBD1 on 5 matching bases. There are 14 residues in the CDR3. The germline V and J ends were trimmed by 0 bases and 5 bases, with 8 bases remaining between them. Germline V gene data show CDR1 as SGDLS and CDR2 as YYNGEE. CDR3 nucleotide sequence: TGTGCCAGCAGCGTAGGACACAGGAATGAAAAACTGTTTTTT. Translated: CASSVGHRNEKLFF.

This clone has only a few counts. The CDR3 region has the DNA TGTGCCAGCATCCCTGAGGCGGGGATCGGCGGGGAGCTGTTTTTT. Translating gives CASIPEAGIGGELFF. This sequence joins TRBV11-2 and TRBJ2-2; tentatively, D is TRBD2 (6 bases). Trimming stripped 7 bases from V and 7 bases from J, with 19 bases between. The germline gives CDR1 SGHAT, CDR2 FQNNGV. CDR3 length equals 15 residues.

This CDR3 reads CASSLDQGIGYEQYF. The CDR3, as DNA: TGTGCCAGCAGCTTAGATCAGGGTATTGGCTACGAGCAGTACTTC. The chain couples TRBV11-2 to TRBJ2-7; possible D gene TRBD1, 5 bases. Between the trimmed V and J ends, which lost 0 bases and 3 bases, there was a span of 12 bases. The germline gives CDR1 SGHAT, CDR2 FQNNGV. This CDR3 comprises 15 residues.

CDR3 coding DNA: TGTGCCAGCAGCCCAGACAGGGAAGCCCTCGAGCAGTACTTC. Its protein product is CASSPDREALEQYF. The rearrangement joins TRBV7-9 to TRBJ2-7, with TRBD1 identical over 7 bases. J gave up 6 bases and V 5 bases, and 10 bases lay outside the gene matches. Germline CDR1 is SEHNR and CDR2 is FQNEAQ (reference sequence). The CDR3 totals 14 residues.

The rearrangement joins TRBV28 to TRBJ2-7, with 9 bases identical to TRBD2. Germline loops: CDR1 MDHEN, CDR2 SYDVKM. V lost 3 bases to trimming and J lost 1 base; unmatched junction nucleotides: 7. The CDR3 runs to 16 residues. CDR3 in amino acids: CASSFSGRGGSYEQYF. CDR3 nucleotides: TGTGCCAGCAGTTTTAGCGGGAGAGGAGGATCCTACGAGCAGTACTTC.

The V gene is TRBV6-5, the J gene TRBJ2-7; no firm D call. Germline assignment: CDR1 MNHEY and CDR2 SVGAGI. The CDR3 has 13 residues. V shed 5 bases and J shed 2 bases, with 10 bases lying between them. CDR3 sequence (DNA): TGTGCCAGCAGTCCTCGAGAGGCCTACGAGCAGTACTTC. Translating gives CASSPREAYEQYF.

This chain links TRBV7-9 with TRBJ2-7, with 11 bases lining up with TRBD2. Per germline, CDR1 SEHNR and CDR2 FQNEAQ (reference sequence). The V gene end was trimmed by 5 bases and the J gene end by 3 bases; junction bases not matched to a gene: 3. The CDR3 consists of 14 residues. CDR3 amino acids: CASSRTSGLYEQYF. The CDR3 nucleotides are TGTGCCAGCAGCCGGACTAGCGGGCTCTACGAGCAGTACTTC. Full variable domain (remainder filled in from reference TRBV7-9 and TRBJ2-7): DTGVSQNPRHKITKRGQNVTFRCDPISEHNRLYWYRQTLGQGPEFLTYFQNEAQLEKSRLLSDRFSAERPKGSFSTLEIQRTEQGDSAMYLCASSRTSGLYEQYFGPGTRLTVT.

This chain links TRBV11-2 with TRBJ1-2, with D perhaps matching TRBD1 (6 bases). CDR1 and CDR2 from the germline V gene are SGHAT and FQNNGV. V gave up 3 bases and J gave up 8 bases, with 10 bases separating them. This CDR3 is 12 amino acids long. CDR3 residues: CASSFTGYGYTF. The DNA of the CDR3 is TGTGCCAGCAGCTTTACAGGGTACGGCTACACCTTC.

The chain employs TRBV6-6 and TRBJ1-5; possibly TRBD1 for D (6 bases). CDR1 is MNHNY and CDR2 is SVGAGI in the germline V gene (reference sequence). V was clipped by 7 bases and J by 3 bases, with 13 bases between them. The CDR3 spans 14 residues. CDR3 nucleotides: TGTGCCAGCATCCAAAGGGGGACCAATCAGCCCCAGCATTTT. Translated, it gives CASIQRGTNQPQHF.